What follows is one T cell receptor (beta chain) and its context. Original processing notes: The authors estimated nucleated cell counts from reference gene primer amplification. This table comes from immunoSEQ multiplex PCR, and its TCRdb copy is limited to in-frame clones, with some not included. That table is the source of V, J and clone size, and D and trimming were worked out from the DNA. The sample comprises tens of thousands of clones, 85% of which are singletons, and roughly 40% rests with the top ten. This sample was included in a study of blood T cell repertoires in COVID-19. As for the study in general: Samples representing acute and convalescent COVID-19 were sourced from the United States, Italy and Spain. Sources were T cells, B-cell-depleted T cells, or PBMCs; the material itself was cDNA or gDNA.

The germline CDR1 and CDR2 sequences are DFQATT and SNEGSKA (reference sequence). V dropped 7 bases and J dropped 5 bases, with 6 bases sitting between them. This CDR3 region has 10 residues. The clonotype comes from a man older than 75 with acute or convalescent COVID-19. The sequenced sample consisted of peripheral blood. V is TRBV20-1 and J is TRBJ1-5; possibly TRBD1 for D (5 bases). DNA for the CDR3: TGCAGTGGGGGGGATCAGCCCCAGCATTTT. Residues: CSGGDQPQHF.